A selection of T cell receptor beta chains follows, all from one sample in a study of beta chain features in type 1 diabetes. Sequencing was performed with immunoSEQ multiplex PCR; in TCRdb, only in-frame clones are kept and a portion is missing. Of about 190,000 clones listed, roughly 8% were seen once; the top ten hold about 0.9%. What was sequenced was central memory CD4+ T cells from blood. These receptors were obtained from a woman between 35 and 50 years old with type 1 diabetes. Each CDR3 is given with its conserved first and last residue. Fields, in order: V gene, J gene, CDR3 protein.

TRBV4-2,TRBJ2-3,CASSFTTGGPADTQYF
TRBV7-6,TRBJ2-1,CASSLERNEQFF
TRBV19,TRBJ2-5,CASSIRTSFQETQYF
TRBV5-4,TRBJ2-1,CASSLAKGGGYNEQFF
TRBV28,TRBJ1-2,CASSSPGQSFYGYTF
TRBV28,TRBJ2-7,CASSSNDRDDEQYF
TRBV5-1,TRBJ1-5,CASSTGGDNQPQHF
TRBV29-1,TRBJ2-6,CSVEESGSSGANVLTF
TRBV4-3,TRBJ2-7,CASSQGPPEDYEQYF
TRBV9,TRBJ2-2,CASSARGLSTPGELFF
TRBV4-3,TRBJ1-1,CASSQDPLRNTEAFF
TRBV5-4,TRBJ1-2,CASSLRGGRGYTF
TRBV5-1,TRBJ2-1,CASSTSGSSYNEQFF
TRBV4-3,TRBJ1-1,CASSQDRVTQAFF
TRBV11-1,TRBJ1-2,CASSYREDGGYTF
TRBV18,TRBJ2-2,CASDRTGEAGELFF
TRBV7-2,TRBJ1-6,CASRPDRGYSPLHF
TRBV2,TRBJ1-4,CASKNRDKLFF
TRBV18,TRBJ2-1,CASSPYDSSYNEQFF
TRBV11-2,TRBJ2-7,CASSLERDSTSLHYEQYF
TRBV7-2,TRBJ2-7,CASSLPMTGEQYF
TRBV7-2,TRBJ2-5,CASSSGTLYQETQYF
TRBV28,TRBJ1-2,CASSLAPGIYGYTF
TRBV2,TRBJ2-3,CASSLQGPFTDTQYF